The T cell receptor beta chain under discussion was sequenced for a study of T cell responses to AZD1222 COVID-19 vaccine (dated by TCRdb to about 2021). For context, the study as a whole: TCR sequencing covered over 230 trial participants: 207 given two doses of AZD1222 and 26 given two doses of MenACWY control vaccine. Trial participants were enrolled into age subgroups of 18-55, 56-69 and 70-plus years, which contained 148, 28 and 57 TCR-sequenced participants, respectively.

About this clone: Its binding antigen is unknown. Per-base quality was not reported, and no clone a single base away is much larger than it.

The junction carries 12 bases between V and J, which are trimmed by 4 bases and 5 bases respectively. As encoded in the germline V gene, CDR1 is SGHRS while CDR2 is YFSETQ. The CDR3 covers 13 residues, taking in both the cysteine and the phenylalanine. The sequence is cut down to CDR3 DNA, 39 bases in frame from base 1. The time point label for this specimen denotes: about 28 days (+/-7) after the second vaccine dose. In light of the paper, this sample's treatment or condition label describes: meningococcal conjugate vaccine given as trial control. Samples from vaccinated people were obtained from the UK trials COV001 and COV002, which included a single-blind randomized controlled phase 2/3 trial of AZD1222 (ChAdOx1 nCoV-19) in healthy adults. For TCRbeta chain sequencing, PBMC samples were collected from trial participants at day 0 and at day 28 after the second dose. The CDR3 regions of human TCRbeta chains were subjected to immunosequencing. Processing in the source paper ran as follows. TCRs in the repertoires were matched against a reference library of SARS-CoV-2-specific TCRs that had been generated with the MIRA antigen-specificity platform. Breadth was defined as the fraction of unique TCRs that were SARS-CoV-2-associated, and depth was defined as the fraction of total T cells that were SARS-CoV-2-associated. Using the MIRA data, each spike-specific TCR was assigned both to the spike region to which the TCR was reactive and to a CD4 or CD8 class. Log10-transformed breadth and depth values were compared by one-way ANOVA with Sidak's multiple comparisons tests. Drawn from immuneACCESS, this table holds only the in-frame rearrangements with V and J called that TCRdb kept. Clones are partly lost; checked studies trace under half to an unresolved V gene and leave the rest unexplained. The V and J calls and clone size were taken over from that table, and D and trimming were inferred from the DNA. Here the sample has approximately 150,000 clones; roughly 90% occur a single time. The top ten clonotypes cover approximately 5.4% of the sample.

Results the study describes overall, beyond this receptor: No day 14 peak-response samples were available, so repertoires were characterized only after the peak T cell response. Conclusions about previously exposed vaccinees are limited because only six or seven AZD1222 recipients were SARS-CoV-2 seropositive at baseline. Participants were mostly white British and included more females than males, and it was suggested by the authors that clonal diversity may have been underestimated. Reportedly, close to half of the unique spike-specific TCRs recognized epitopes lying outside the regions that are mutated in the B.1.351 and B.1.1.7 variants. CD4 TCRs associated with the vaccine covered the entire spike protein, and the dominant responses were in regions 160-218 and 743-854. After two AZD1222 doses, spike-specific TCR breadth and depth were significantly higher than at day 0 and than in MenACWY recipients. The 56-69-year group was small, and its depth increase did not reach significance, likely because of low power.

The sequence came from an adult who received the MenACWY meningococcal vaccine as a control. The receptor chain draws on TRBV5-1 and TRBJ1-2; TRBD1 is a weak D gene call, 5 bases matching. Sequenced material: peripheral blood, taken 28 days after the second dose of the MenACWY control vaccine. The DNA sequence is TGCGCCAGCAGCGAGGGGACGGCGTATGGCTACACCTTC. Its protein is CASSEGTAYGYTF.